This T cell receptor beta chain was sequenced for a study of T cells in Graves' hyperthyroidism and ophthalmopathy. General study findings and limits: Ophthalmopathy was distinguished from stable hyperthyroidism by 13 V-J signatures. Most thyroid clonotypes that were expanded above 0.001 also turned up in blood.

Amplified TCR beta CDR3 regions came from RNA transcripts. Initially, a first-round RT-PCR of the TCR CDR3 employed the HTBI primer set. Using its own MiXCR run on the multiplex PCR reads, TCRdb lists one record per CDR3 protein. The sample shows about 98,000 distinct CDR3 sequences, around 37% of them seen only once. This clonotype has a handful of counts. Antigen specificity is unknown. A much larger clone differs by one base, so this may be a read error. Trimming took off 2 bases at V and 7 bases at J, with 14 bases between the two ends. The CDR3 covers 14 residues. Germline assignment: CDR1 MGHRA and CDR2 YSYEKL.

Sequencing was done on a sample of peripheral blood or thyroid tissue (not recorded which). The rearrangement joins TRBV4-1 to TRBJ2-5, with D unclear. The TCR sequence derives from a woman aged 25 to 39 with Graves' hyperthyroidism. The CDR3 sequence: CASSQKYGPGTQYF. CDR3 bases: TGCGCCAGCAGCCAAAAATATGGCCCGGGGACCCAGTACTTC.